The sequence of this TCR beta chain was determined in a study of T cell responses to AZD1222 COVID-19 vaccine (dated by TCRdb to the early 2020s). In terms of the full investigation: Because spike-specific TCR depth and breadth did not differ between the two schedules, AZD1222 recipients who got a second dose at roughly 4 weeks were pooled with those who got a second dose at roughly 12 weeks. Enrollment into the trials was organized by age into subgroups of 18-55, 56-69 and 70-plus years, and those subgroups contained about 160, 30 and 59 TCR-sequenced participants, respectively. TCR sequencing covered roughly 230 trial participants: 207 given two doses of AZD1222 and about 26 given two doses of MenACWY control vaccine. What the study reported, not specific to this receptor: The 56-69-year group was small, and its depth increase did not reach significance, likely because of low power. CD4 TCRs associated with the vaccine covered the entire spike protein, and the dominant responses were in regions 160-218 and 743-854. Nearly half of unique spike-specific TCRs reportedly recognized epitopes outside regions mutated in the B.1.351 and B.1.1.7 variants. No day 14 peak-response samples were available, so repertoires were characterized only after the peak T cell response. Conclusions about previously exposed vaccinees are limited because only five or six AZD1222 recipients were SARS-CoV-2 seropositive at baseline. After two AZD1222 doses, both the breadth and the depth of spike-specific TCRs were significantly higher than at day 0 and than in MenACWY recipients. Participants were mostly white British and included more females than males, and it was suggested by the authors that clonal diversity may have been underestimated.

The CDR3 regions of human TCRbeta chains were analyzed by immunosequencing. The authors' analysis ran thus. TCRs in the repertoires were compared against a reference library of SARS-CoV-2-specific TCRs that had been generated with the MIRA antigen-specificity platform. Breadth was defined as the fraction of unique TCRs that were SARS-CoV-2-associated. Depth was defined as the fraction of total T cells that were SARS-CoV-2-associated. Using the MIRA data, every spike-specific TCR was mapped to the spike region that the TCR reacted to and assigned to either a CD4 or a CD8 class. Log10-transformed breadth and depth values were compared by one-way ANOVA with Sidak's multiple comparisons tests. The immuneACCESS repertoire file appears here via TCRdb, limited to in-frame rearrangements. These files lack a portion of the clones; in checked studies, under half of the deficit traces to unresolved V genes, and the cause of the others is not known. The DNA was the basis for D and trimming; V, J and clone size are from that table. The sample table lists approximately 120,000 clones, approximately 89% of them with a count of one. In total, the top ten clones hold 4.5% of the sample.

In the paper's terms, the time point label means: baseline before first vaccination. Vaccinee samples came from UK trials COV001 and COV002, including a single-blind randomized controlled phase 2/3 trial of AZD1222 (ChAdOx1 nCoV-19) in healthy adults. For TCRbeta chain sequencing, PBMC samples from trial participants were taken at day 0 and at day 28 after the second dose. Unmatched junction bases come to 8, with V trimmed by 2 bases and J by 7 bases. For CDR1 and CDR2, the germline V gene (reference sequence) lists GTSNPN and SVGIG. From the cysteine up to the phenylalanine, the CDR3 has a length of 16 residues. Only the CDR3 portion is preserved as DNA: 48 bases, with reading frame beginning at the first base. For this clone: Its binding antigen is unknown. Base qualities are missing; no much larger clone stands one base away.

The chain is assembled from TRBV30 and TRBJ1-6; TRBD1 matches 10 bases in the middle. Source: peripheral blood, taken on day 0 of AZD1222 vaccination. The receptor's source is an adult in good health. This receptor has the CDR3 CAWSPGTGVLNSPLHF. Here is the DNA: TGTGCCTGGAGTCCCGGGACAGGGGTATTGAATTCACCCCTCCACTTT.